A single sample is the source of the 15 T cell receptor beta chains below, sequenced in a study of molecular identifiers for immune sequencing clone quantification. TCRdb analysed the PCR reads with MiXCR anew, one entry per CDR3 protein. The data show over 550,000 distinct CDR3 sequences, around 25% seen once. The specimen sequenced was naive CD8+ T cells from blood, with Jurkat cell RNA spiked in. The sample's subset: FACS-sorted CD8+CD4-CCR7+CD45RA+ naive T cells. Receptor source: a human donor in good health. Some libraries in this study had Jurkat cell RNA spiked in.

This clonotype was counted between two and nine times. This chain connects TRBV4-2 to TRBJ2-7; the match to TRBD1 covers 10 bases. In germline, CDR1 is LGHNA, CDR2 YNFKEQ. Trimming took 2 bases from V and 5 from J; bases not matched to a gene: 6. The CDR3 totals 15 residues. In DNA, the CDR3 is TGTGCCAGCAGCCAACCCGACAGGGGGCAAAACGAGCAGTACTTC. It codes for CASSQPDRGQNEQYF.

This sequence joins TRBV4-1 and TRBJ2-1; the D is unclear. The CDR3 loop spans 17 amino acids. V was cut by 1 base and J by 0 bases, with 13 bases left in between. Germline V gene data show CDR1 as MGHRA and CDR2 as YSYEKL. CDR3 nucleotide sequence: TGCGCCAGCAGCCAAGCCGGCTACTTGAGCTCCTACAATGAGCAGTTCTTC. Its translation: CASSQAGYLSSYNEQFF.

This chain links TRBV7-9 with TRBJ2-1, with 10 bases fitting TRBD2. Looked up from germline, CDR1 is SEHNR and CDR2 is FQNEAQ (reference sequence). This CDR3 spans 16 amino acids. V gave up 3 bases and J gave up 4 bases; unmatched junction bases: 6. CDR3 loop: CASSLVLAGAYNEQFF. The CDR3 DNA sequence: TGTGCCAGCAGCTTGGTCCTAGCGGGAGCTTACAATGAGCAGTTCTTC.

This clonotype was seen a single time. This may come from a read error, since a much larger clone is one base off. Given the absence of the conserved phenylalanine or tryptophan at the CDR3 end, a read error is likely. This sequence joins TRBV7-9 and TRBJ2-5; D uncertain. The CDR3 extends over 13 amino acids. Germline CDR1 reads SEHNR; CDR2 reads FQNEAQ (reference sequence). V was shortened by 3 bases and J by 3 bases, with 8 bases between the two germline ends. CDR3 sequence: CASSLSTEETQYS. As DNA, the CDR3 is TGTGCCAGCAGCTTGTCCACCGAAGAGACCCAGTACTCC.

This clonotype appeared many times. V gene TRBV2 combines with J gene TRBJ2-3, with unresolved D. Per the germline V gene, CDR1 is SNHLY and CDR2 is FYNNEI. V was shortened by 4 bases and J by 0 bases, with 14 bases between the two germline ends. The CDR3 has 16 residues. CDR3 loop: CASSVARNPSTDTQYF. The CDR3 DNA reads as TGTGCCAGCAGTGTGGCTAGAAACCCTAGCACAGATACGCAGTATTTT.

The chain is built from TRBV10-3 and TRBJ2-7; possible D gene TRBD2, 5 bases. CDR1 is ENHRY and CDR2 is SYGVKD in the germline V gene. The germline V and J ends were trimmed by 3 bases and 0 bases, with 18 bases remaining between them. This CDR3 is built from 17 residues. The CDR3 DNA follows: TGTGCCATCAGTGACTCTGTGGGAGATCCGCCCTCCTACGAGCAGTACTTC. Its protein product is CAISDSVGDPPSYEQYF.

To note about this clonotype: The conserved final phenylalanine or tryptophan is absent from the CDR3, which likely points to a read error. The chain recombines TRBV7-9 with TRBJ2-7; TRBD1 matches at 9 bases. Germline assignment: CDR1 SEHNR and CDR2 FQNEAQ (reference sequence). V lost 5 bases to trimming and J lost 1 base; unmatched junction nucleotides: 6. The length of the CDR3 is 15 residues. In nucleotides, the CDR3 is TGTGCCAGCAGCGCAACAGGGGGCGCTTCCTACGAGCAGTACCTC. This gives the protein CASSATGGASYEQYL.

This clonotype was seen a handful of times. The rearrangement joins TRBV7-6 to TRBJ2-6; D assignment may be TRBD1 or TRBD2 (5 bases each). Germline V gene data show CDR1 as SGHVS and CDR2 as FNYEAQ. The V end lost 5 bases, the J end lost 0 bases, and 17 bases lay between the germline ends. The CDR3 loop spans 18 amino acids. Here the CDR3 DNA reads TGTGCCAGCAGCCTCAAATCTGGGGACCTCTCTGGGGCCAACGTCCTGACTTTC. Translation: CASSLKSGDLSGANVLTF.

As concerns this clonotype: A much larger clone lies one base from this, so it may be a read error. The chain joins TRBV12-3 or TRBV12-4 to TRBJ2-5; a weak D match, TRBD1 (6 bases). Deletions cut 6 bases from V and 4 bases from J, with 12 bases between. The CDR3 contains 13 residues. The DNA for the CDR3 is TGTGCCAGCAGCTCCTTGGGGGCAGAGACCCAGTACTTC. Translation gives CASSSLGAETQYF.

Comment on this clonotype: A read error may be the cause here, since a much bigger clone is one base away. The chain couples TRBV27 to TRBJ2-3; the D gene is possibly TRBD2 (5 bases). The germline CDR1 and CDR2 sequences are MNHEY and SMNVEV (reference sequence). The CDR3 has 16 amino acids. CDR3 sequence (DNA): TGTGCCAGCAGTTTGCTACTTTTAGGGAGCACAGATGCGCAGTATTTT. Translation gives CASSLLLLGSTDAQYF.

Comments on this clonotype: A single base separates this from a much larger clone, so it may be a read error. The chain uses TRBV4-3 and TRBJ2-2; tentatively, D is TRBD2 (5 bases). CDR1 and CDR2 from the germline V gene are LGHNA and YSLEER. The CDR3 consists of 14 residues. This CDR3 is CVSSQDRGFGELFF. Here the CDR3 DNA reads TGCGTCAGCAGCCAAGATCGAGGGTTCGGGGAGCTGTTTTTT.

This clonotype came up once. The CDR3 end shows no conserved phenylalanine or tryptophan, and so a read error is likely. The limits of the CDR3 on the DNA are not certain, so only TCRdb's listed CDR3 is given. This chain uses TRBV12-3 or TRBV12-4 with TRBJ2-3; no check of the table's D call, TRBD1, against the DNA was made. A total of 23 residues make up the CDR3, ends included. This CDR3 reads CARSSPGTLEGLAIVQSTDTPYL.

This clonotype was detected many times. The chain carries TRBV27 and TRBJ2-2; TRBD2 matches 10 bases. The CDR3 is 14 residues long. The J segment lost 6 bases and the V segment lost 2 bases, leaving 0 bases of the junction unmatched. Germline CDR1 reads MNHEY; CDR2 reads SMNVEV (reference sequence). CDR3 sequence (DNA): TGTGCCAGCAGTTTAGGGACTAGCGCCGGGGAGCTGTTTTTT. Amino acid sequence: CASSLGTSAGELFF.

This clonotype was detected a few times. The rearrangement links TRBV10-3 to TRBJ2-1, with 7 bases aligning to TRBD2. This CDR3 region has 12 residues. Germline assignment: CDR1 ENHRY and CDR2 SYGVKD. This CDR3 is CEPPGTNNEQFF. The CDR3 nucleotides read TGTGAACCACCGGGGACTAACAATGAGCAGTTCTTC.

This chain joins TRBV12-3 or TRBV12-4 and TRBJ2-3, with 10 bases matching TRBD1. The trim removed 6 bases at V and 6 bases at J, leaving 9 bases unmatched. This CDR3 has 15 residues. The CDR3 reads CASSPPDRGMDTQYF. CDR3 in DNA: TGTGCCAGCAGCCCTCCGGACAGGGGGATGGATACGCAGTATTTT.